Sequencing of this T cell receptor (beta chain) was carried out in a study of blood T cell repertoires in COVID-19. On the study more broadly: In each case, the material was cDNA or gDNA derived from T cells, B-cell-depleted T cells, or PBMCs.

CDR1 is SGHNT, CDR2 YYREEE, per germline (reference sequence). The CDR3 length is 14 residues. V lost 3 bases to trimming and J lost 0 bases; unmatched junction nucleotides: 1. Produced via immunoSEQ multiplex PCR; TCRdb's table is partial and in-frame only. The sample includes more than 200,000 clones, under 90% seen only once; the top ten take around 4.2%. The chain employs TRBV5-4 and TRBJ2-3, with 7 nucleotides matching TRBD1. Sequences were obtained from PBMCs or T cells enriched from blood (not recorded which). The TCR was taken from a young woman with acute COVID-19. The CDR3 protein is CASSWGQSTDTQYF. As DNA, the CDR3 is TGTGCCAGCAGCTGGGGACAGAGCACAGATACGCAGTATTTT.